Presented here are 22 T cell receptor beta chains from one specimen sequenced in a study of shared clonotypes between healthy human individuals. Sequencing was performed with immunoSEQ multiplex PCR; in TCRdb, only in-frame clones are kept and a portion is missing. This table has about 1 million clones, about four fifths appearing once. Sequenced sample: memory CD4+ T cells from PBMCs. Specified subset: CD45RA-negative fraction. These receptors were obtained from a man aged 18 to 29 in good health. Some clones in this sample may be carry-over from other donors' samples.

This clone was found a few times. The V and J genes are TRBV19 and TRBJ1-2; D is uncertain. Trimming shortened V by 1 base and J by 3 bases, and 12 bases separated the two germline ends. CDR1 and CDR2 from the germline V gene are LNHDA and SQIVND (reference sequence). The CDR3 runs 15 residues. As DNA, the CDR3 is TGTGCCAGTAGTATAGGACGGTCGCGGCACTATGGCTACACCTTC. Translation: CASSIGRSRHYGYTF. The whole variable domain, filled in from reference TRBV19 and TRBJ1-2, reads DGGITQSPKYLFRKEGQNVTLSCEQNLNHDAMYWYRQDPGQGLRLIYYSQIVNDFQKGDIAEGYSVSREKKESFPLTVTSAQKNPTAFYLCASSIGRSRHYGYTFGSGTRLTVV.

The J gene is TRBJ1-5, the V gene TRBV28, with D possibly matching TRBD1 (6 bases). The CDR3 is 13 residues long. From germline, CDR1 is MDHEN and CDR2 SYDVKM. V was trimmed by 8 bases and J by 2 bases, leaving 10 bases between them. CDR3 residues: CASYRDGNQPQHF. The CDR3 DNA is TGTGCCAGCTACAGGGATGGCAATCAGCCCCAGCATTTT.

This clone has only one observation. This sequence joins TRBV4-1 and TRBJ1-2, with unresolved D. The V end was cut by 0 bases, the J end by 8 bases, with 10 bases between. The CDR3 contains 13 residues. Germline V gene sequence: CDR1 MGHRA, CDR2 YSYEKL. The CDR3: CASSQESRWGYTF. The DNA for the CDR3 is TGCGCCAGCAGCCAAGAATCCCGGTGGGGCTACACCTTC.

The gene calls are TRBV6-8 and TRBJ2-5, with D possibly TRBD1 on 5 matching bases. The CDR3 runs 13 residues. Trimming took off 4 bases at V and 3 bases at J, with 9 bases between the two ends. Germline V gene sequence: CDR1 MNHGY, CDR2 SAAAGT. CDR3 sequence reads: CASSFGREETQYF. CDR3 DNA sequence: TGTGCCAGCAGTTTTGGCAGGGAAGAGACCCAGTACTTC.

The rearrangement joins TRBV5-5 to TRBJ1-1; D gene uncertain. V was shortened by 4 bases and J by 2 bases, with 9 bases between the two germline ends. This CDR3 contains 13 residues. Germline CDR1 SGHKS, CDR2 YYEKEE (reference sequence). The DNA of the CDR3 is TGTGCCAGCAGCGGAGGACCAAACACTGAAGCTTTCTTT. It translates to CASSGGPNTEAFF.

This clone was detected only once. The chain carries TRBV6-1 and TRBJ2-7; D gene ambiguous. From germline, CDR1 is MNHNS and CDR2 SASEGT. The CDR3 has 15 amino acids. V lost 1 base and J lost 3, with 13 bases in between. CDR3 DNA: TGTGCCAGCAGTGAAGTTTCGGGCTCCCACTACGAGCAGTACTTC. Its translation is CASSEVSGSHYEQYF.

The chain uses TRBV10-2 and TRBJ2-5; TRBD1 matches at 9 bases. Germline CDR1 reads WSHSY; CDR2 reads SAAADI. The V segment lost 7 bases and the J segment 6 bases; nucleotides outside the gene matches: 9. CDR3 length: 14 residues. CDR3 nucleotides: TGCGCCAGCAACCCGGACAGGGGAAGGCAGACCCAGTACTTC. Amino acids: CASNPDRGRQTQYF.

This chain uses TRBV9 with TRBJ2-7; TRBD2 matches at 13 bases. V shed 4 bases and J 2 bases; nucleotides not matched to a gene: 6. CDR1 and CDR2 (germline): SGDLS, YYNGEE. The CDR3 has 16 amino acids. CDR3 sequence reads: CASSPYGLAGAYEQYF. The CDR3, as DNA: TGTGCCAGCAGCCCCTATGGACTAGCGGGGGCCTACGAGCAGTACTTC.

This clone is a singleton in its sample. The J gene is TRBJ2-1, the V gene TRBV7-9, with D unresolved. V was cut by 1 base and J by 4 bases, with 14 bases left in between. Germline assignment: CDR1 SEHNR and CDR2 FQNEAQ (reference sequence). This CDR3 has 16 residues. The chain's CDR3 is CASSLDRRLGYNEQFF. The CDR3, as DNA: TGTGCCAGCAGCTTAGATCGTCGTCTCGGTTACAATGAGCAGTTCTTC.

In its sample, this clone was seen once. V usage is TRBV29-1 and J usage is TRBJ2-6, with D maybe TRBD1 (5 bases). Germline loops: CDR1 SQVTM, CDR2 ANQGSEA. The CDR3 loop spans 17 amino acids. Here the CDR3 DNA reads TGCACTCTTCTTTTGAGGACATTCCACTCTGGGGCCAACGTCCTGACTTTC. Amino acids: CTLLLRTFHSGANVLTF.

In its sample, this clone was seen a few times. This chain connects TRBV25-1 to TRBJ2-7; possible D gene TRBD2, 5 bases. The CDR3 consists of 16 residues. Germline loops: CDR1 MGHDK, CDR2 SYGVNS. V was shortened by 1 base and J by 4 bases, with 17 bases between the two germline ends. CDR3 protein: CASSELGSGEWYEQYF. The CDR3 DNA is TGTGCCAGCAGTGAATTGGGAAGCGGAGAGTGGTACGAGCAGTACTTC.

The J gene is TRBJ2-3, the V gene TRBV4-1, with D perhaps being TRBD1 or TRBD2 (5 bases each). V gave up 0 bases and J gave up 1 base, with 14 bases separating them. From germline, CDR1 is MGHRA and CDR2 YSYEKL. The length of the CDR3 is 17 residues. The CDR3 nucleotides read TGCGCCAGCAGCCAAGAGTCCGGGACGGCCGGCACAGATACGCAGTATTTT. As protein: CASSQESGTAGTDTQYF.

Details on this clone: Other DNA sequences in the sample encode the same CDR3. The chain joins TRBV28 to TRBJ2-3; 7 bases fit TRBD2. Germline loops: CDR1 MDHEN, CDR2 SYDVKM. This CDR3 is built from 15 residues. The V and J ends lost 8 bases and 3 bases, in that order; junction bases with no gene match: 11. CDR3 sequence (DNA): TGTGCCAGCTCCTCACCGGGGGGAGGTACAGATACGCAGTATTTT. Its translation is CASSSPGGGTDTQYF.

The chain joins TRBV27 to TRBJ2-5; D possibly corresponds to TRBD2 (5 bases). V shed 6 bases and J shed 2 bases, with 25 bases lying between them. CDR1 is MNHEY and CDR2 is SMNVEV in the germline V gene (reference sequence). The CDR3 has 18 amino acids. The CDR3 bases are TGTGCCAGCAGCCCCCGTATCCCACAACATTGGGAGCAAGAGACCCAGTACTTC. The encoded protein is CASSPRIPQHWEQETQYF.

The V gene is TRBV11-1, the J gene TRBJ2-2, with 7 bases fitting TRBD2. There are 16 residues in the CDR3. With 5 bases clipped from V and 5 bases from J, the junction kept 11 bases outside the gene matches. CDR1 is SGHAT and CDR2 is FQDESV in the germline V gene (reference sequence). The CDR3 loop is CASSRGPHGGTGELFF. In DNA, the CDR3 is TGTGCCAGCAGCCGGGGACCGCACGGGGGGACCGGGGAGCTGTTTTTT.

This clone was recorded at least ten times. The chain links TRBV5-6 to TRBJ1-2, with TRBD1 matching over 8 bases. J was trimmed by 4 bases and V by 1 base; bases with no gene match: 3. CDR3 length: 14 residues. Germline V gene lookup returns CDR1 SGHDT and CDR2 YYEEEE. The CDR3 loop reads CASSLTGGAYGYTF. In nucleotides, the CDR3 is TGTGCCAGCAGCTTGACAGGGGGAGCCTATGGCTACACCTTC.

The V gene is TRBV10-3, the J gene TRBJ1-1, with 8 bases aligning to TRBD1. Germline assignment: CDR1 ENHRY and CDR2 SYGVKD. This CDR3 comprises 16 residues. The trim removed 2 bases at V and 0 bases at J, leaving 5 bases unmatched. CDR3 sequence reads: CAISEVDRALNTEAFF. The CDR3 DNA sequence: TGTGCCATCAGTGAGGTGGACAGGGCCTTGAACACTGAAGCTTTCTTT.

The CDR3 DNA reads TGTGCCAGCTCACCACCGATGGGGGGAACCGGGGAGCTGTTTTTT. Amino acid sequence: CASSPPMGGTGELFF. This sequence joins TRBV18 and TRBJ2-2; perhaps TRBD2 as D (6 bases). The CDR3 length is 15 residues. The germline CDR1 and CDR2 sequences are KGHSH and LQKENI. Trimming pared 0 bases from V and 5 bases from J, leaving 10 bases between. Full variable domain (outside the CDR3, taken from reference TRBV18 and TRBJ2-2): NAGVMQNPRHLVRRRGQEARLRCSPMKGHSHVYWYRQLPEEGLKFMVYLQKENIIDESGMPKERFSAEFPKEGPSILRIQQVVRGDSAAYFCASSPPMGGTGELFFGEGSRLTVL.

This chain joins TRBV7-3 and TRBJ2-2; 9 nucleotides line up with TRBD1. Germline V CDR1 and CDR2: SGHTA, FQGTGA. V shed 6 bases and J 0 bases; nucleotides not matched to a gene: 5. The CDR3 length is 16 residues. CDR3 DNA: TGTGCCAGCAGGTCGAGACAGGGGGCGAACACCGGGGAGCTGTTTTTT. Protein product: CASRSRQGANTGELFF. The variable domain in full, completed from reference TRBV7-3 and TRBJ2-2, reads GAGVSQTPSNKVTEKGKYVELRCDPISGHTALYWYRQSLGQGPEFLIYFQGTGAADDSGLPNDRFFAVRPEGSVSTLKIQRTERGDSAVYLCASRSRQGANTGELFFGEGSRLTVL.

CDR3 region: CASSQALGGTGSIQYF. The DNA for the CDR3 is TGCGCCAGCAGCCAAGCTTTGGGCGGGACAGGGAGCATTCAGTACTTC. The J gene is TRBJ2-4, the V gene TRBV4-3, with 9 bases identical to TRBD1. Germline lookup yields CDR1 LGHNA and CDR2 YSLEER. With V trimmed by 1 base and J by 9 bases, 10 bases remained unmatched. This CDR3 comprises 16 residues.

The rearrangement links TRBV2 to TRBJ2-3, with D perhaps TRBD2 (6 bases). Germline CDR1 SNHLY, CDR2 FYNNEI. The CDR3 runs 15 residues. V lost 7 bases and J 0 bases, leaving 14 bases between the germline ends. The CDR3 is CASIGRSGSTDTQYF. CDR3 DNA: TGTGCCAGCATAGGTAGAAGCGGGAGCACAGATACGCAGTATTTT.

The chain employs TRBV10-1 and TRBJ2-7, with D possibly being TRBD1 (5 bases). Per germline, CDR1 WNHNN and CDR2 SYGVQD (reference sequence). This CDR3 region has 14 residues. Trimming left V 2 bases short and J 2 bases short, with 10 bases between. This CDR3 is CASSEGLGAYEQYF. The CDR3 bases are TGCGCCAGCAGTGAGGGCTTAGGGGCCTACGAGCAGTACTTC.